These 3 T cell receptor beta chains came from one sample sequenced in a study of CD8+ T cells in alopecia areata. Regarding treatment: oral pan-JAK inhibitor, 5-10 mg twice daily. Following extraction, RNA underwent reverse transcription to cDNA, which served as the sequencing template. Profiling relied on immunoSEQ multiplex PCR, and the TCRdb table lists in-frame clones only, not all of them. The table includes a few hundred thousand clones, approximately 45% detected once. The sequences come from CD4+ T cells sorted from blood, collected around week 36, from a patient treated with tofacitinib. These receptors all come from a human donor with alopecia areata.

The J gene is TRBJ2-2, the V gene TRBV7-9; D remains ambiguous. V shed 5 bases and J shed 6 bases, with 10 bases lying between them. CDR3 length equals 13 residues. Germline lookup yields CDR1 SEHNR and CDR2 FQNEAQ (reference sequence). The CDR3 here is CASSLKVAGELFF. CDR3 coding DNA: TGTGCCAGCAGCCTAAAAGTGGCCGGGGAGCTGTTTTTT.

This clone was seen a few times. The chain joins TRBV7-6 to TRBJ1-5, with D maybe TRBD1 (5 bases). Trimming stripped 3 bases from V and 7 bases from J, with 10 bases between. CDR1 is SGHVS, CDR2 FNYEAQ, per germline. This CDR3 region has 13 residues. Here the CDR3 DNA reads TGTGCCAGCAGCTTTGGGGCTAGCCAGCCCCAGCATTTT. Translating gives CASSFGASQPQHF.

This clone has a handful of counts. The chain uses TRBV29-1 and TRBJ2-1; 8 positions agree with TRBD2. This CDR3 contains 13 residues. V lost 4 bases, J lost 12 bases, and 11 bases stayed unmatched. The V gene's germline CDR1 is SQVTM and CDR2 ANQGSEA. CDR3 bases: TGCAGCGTTGTGCAACGCCTAGCGGGCTTGCAGTTCTTC. The encoded protein is CSVVQRLAGLQFF.